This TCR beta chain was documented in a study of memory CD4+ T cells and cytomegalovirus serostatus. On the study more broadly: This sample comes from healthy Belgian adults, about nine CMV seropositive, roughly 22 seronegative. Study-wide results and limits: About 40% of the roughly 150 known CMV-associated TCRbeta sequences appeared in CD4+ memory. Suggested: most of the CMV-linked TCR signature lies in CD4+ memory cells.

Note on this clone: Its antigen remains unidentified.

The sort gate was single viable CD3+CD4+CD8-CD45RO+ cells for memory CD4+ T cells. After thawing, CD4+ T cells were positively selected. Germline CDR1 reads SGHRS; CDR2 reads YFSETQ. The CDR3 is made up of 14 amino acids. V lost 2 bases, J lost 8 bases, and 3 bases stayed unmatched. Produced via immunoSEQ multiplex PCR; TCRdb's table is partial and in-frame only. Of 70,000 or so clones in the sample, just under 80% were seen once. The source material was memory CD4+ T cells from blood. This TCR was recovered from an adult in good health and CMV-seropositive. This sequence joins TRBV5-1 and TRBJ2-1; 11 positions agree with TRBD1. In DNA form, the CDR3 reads TGCGCCAGCAGCTTCGGGACAGGGGGGTATGAGCAGTTCTTC. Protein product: CASSFGTGGYEQFF.